Included here is one T cell receptor beta chain sequence, with context. This sample was included in a study of chemoradiotherapy in HPV16-positive cancers. V dropped 0 bases and J dropped 4 bases, with 13 bases sitting between them. Germline V gives CDR1 MNHEY, CDR2 SMNVEV (reference sequence). This CDR3 contains 15 residues. The table came from immunoSEQ multiplex PCR; TCRdb's copy has only in-frame clones and leaves some out. Found here are about 22,000 clones, roughly 90% of them singletons; the top ten hold roughly a sixth. The chain recombines TRBV27 with TRBJ2-7, with TRBD1 as a possible D gene (6 bases). Sample: blood, taken from a patient who underwent chemoradiotherapy. The clonotype comes from a human donor with HPV-associated anogenital cancer. CDR3: CASSLSGHPGYEQYF. The CDR3 coding sequence is TGTGCCAGCAGTTTATCGGGACATCCGGGTTACGAGCAGTACTTC.